The 26 T cell receptor beta chains presented below share a single source sample, sequenced in a study of CD4 T cells in relation to SARS-CoV-2 and coronaviruses. Assay used: immunoSEQ multiplex PCR; TCRdb lists only in-frame clones, some missing. The table shows roughly 16,000 clones, with roughly 80% occurring only once. The unexposed donors gave CD4+ T cells in 2011-2018, prior to COVID-19. After about 10 days of culture, CD4+ T cells were isolated. These receptors' targets are unknown. The specimen sequenced was CD4+ T cells from PBMCs, cultured in vitro. These receptors were obtained from a human donor in good health.

This clone has only a few counts. The gene calls are TRBV6-4 and TRBJ2-1, with a tentative D call TRBD2 (7 bases). Trimming took 6 bases from V and 2 from J, leaving 11 bases between them. CDR3 length: 14 residues. CDR1 is MRHNA, CDR2 SNTAGT, per germline. CDR3 sequence (DNA): TGTGCCAGCAGCGCCGGGGGGCCCTACAATGAGCAGTTCTTC. Protein product: CASSAGGPYNEQFF.

The chain is built from TRBV3-1 (or the pseudogene TRBV3-2) and TRBJ2-3; 7 bases match TRBD2. In germline, CDR1 is LGHDT, CDR2 YNNKEL (reference sequence). This CDR3 has 13 residues. J lost 6 bases, V lost 4 bases, and 4 bases had no gene match. The CDR3 spells CASSRGGTDTQYF. As DNA, the CDR3 is TGTGCCAGCAGCCGGGGAGGGACGGATACGCAGTATTTT.

The table lists this clone with a count of one. The V call is TRBV30, the J call TRBJ1-2, with D uncertain. The CDR3 loop spans 14 amino acids. Trimming stripped 3 bases from V and 2 bases from J, with 13 bases between. CDR1 is GTSNPN and CDR2 is SVGIG in the germline V gene (reference sequence). The chain's CDR3 is CAWSGRGGNYGYTF. The DNA for the CDR3 is TGTGCCTGGAGCGGACGGGGAGGGAACTATGGCTACACCTTC.

The chain employs TRBV25-1 and TRBJ2-2; D is unclear. The CDR3 extends over 13 amino acids. The germline gives CDR1 MGHDK, CDR2 SYGVNS. V was trimmed by 3 bases and J by 3 bases, leaving 5 bases between them. CDR3 sequence reads: CASSERDTGELFF. In DNA form, the CDR3 reads TGTGCCAGCAGTGAGAGAGACACCGGGGAGCTGTTTTTT.

In its sample, this clone was seen a few times. The chain carries TRBV27 and TRBJ1-1, with D possibly matching TRBD1 (5 bases). Germline V gene sequence: CDR1 MNHEY, CDR2 SMNVEV (reference sequence). The V end lost 6 bases, the J end lost 0 bases, and 8 bases lay between the germline ends. This CDR3 has 13 residues. CDR3 amino acids: CASRGTVNTEAFF. CDR3 nucleotide sequence: TGTGCCAGCAGAGGGACGGTGAACACTGAAGCTTTCTTT.

V and J are TRBV3-1 (or the pseudogene TRBV3-2) and TRBJ1-3; D is undetermined. The CDR3 contains 14 residues. In germline, CDR1 is LGHDT, CDR2 YNNKEL (reference sequence). Between the trimmed V and J ends, which lost 1 base and 4 bases, there was a span of 8 bases. The CDR3 DNA reads TGTGCCAGCAGCCAAGCGGGGTTAGGAAACACCATATATTTT. This codes for CASSQAGLGNTIYF.

V gene TRBV2 combines with J gene TRBJ1-1; D is unclear. This CDR3 contains 14 residues. Per the germline V gene, CDR1 is SNHLY and CDR2 is FYNNEI. V dropped 2 bases and J dropped 1 base, with 8 bases sitting between them. DNA for the CDR3: TGTGCCAGCAGTGAAATGGAGGGGAACACTGAAGCTTTCTTT. Protein product: CASSEMEGNTEAFF.

CDR3 bases: TGTGCCAGCAGCCCACTAGCCGGAGGGCCGGGAGAGACCCAGTACTTC. It yields the protein CASSPLAGGPGETQYF. V is TRBV9 and J is TRBJ2-5; a weak D match, TRBD2 (6 bases). The germline V and J ends were trimmed by 4 bases and 4 bases, with 20 bases remaining between them. CDR3 size: 16 residues. Germline assignment: CDR1 SGDLS and CDR2 YYNGEE.

This clone was counted a few times. The chain's CDR3 is CASSLSRASLYGYTF. The CDR3 bases are TGTGCCAGCAGCTTAAGCAGGGCCAGCCTCTATGGCTACACCTTC. The chain joins TRBV7-9 to TRBJ1-2; the D gene is possibly TRBD1 (5 bases). CDR3 size: 15 residues. V was cut by 2 bases and J by 4 bases, with 14 bases left in between. Germline assignment: CDR1 SEHNR and CDR2 FQNEAQ (reference sequence). The full variable domain, completed using reference TRBV7-9 and TRBJ1-2, is DTGVSQNPRHKITKRGQNVTFRCDPISEHNRLYWYRQTLGQGPEFLTYFQNEAQLEKSRLLSDRFSAERPKGSFSTLEIQRTEQGDSAMYLCASSLSRASLYGYTFGSGTRLTVV.

The chain has TRBV5-6 and TRBJ1-5; D gene ambiguous. The germline CDR1 and CDR2 sequences are SGHDT and YYEEEE. V lost 6 bases to trimming and J lost 0 bases, with 13 bases between them. The CDR3 has 15 amino acids. The CDR3 region is CASTWGPDSNQPQHF. CDR3 in DNA: TGTGCCAGCACCTGGGGTCCAGATAGCAATCAGCCCCAGCATTTT.

The J gene is TRBJ1-5, the V gene TRBV6-5, with D unresolved. The V gene's germline CDR1 is MNHEY and CDR2 SVGAGI. The CDR3 extends over 13 amino acids. V lost 0 bases and J lost 4, with 4 bases in between. Written as DNA, the CDR3 is TGTGCCAGCAGTTACTCGCTGAATCAGCCCCAGCATTTT. Amino acids: CASSYSLNQPQHF.

The V and J genes are TRBV14 and TRBJ2-1, with 7 positions matching TRBD1. This CDR3 is 16 amino acids long. Trimming removed 4 bases from V and 6 bases from J; junction bases left unmatched: 12. CDR1 is SGHDN, CDR2 FVKESK, per germline. The CDR3 coding sequence is TGTGCCAGCAGCCGTAACCGGGACAGAATAACCAATGAGCAGTTCTTC. Protein: CASSRNRDRITNEQFF.

The rearrangement uses TRBV6-4 and TRBJ2-2, with D hard to call. Trimming cost V 0 bases and J 7 bases, with 9 bases left between them. CDR1 MRHNA and CDR2 SNTAGT come from the germline V gene. This CDR3 contains 14 residues. The CDR3, as DNA: TGTGCCAGCAGTGACTCGTCGTGGGGCGGGGAGCTGTTTTTT. This codes for CASSDSSWGGELFF.

The V and J genes are TRBV4-1 and TRBJ1-3, with a weak D call TRBD1 (5 bases). V lost 0 bases, J lost 1 base, and 10 bases lay in between. The germline gives CDR1 MGHRA, CDR2 YSYEKL. This CDR3 is 16 amino acids long. CDR3 DNA: TGCGCCAGCAGCCAAGATCGGGGACTGTCTGGAAACACCATATATTTT. Translated: CASSQDRGLSGNTIYF.

This chain uses TRBV3-1 (or the pseudogene TRBV3-2) with TRBJ1-1, with a possible D match to TRBD1 (5 bases). The V and J ends lost 1 base and 10 bases respectively, with 10 bases between them. CDR1 is LGHDT and CDR2 is YNNKEL in the germline V gene (reference sequence). This CDR3 has 12 amino acids. In DNA form, the CDR3 reads TGTGCCAGCAGCCAAGCGGGGGTTTCAGCTTTCTTT. It specifies CASSQAGVSAFF.

This rearrangement joins TRBV24-1 to TRBJ2-1; 10 bases are a match to TRBD2. Germline CDR1 KGHDR, CDR2 SFDVKD. J gave up 4 bases and V 6 bases, and 2 bases lay outside the gene matches. The CDR3 consists of 14 residues. Here the CDR3 reads CATSLAGVYNEQFF. In DNA, the CDR3 is TGTGCCACCAGTCTAGCGGGAGTATACAATGAGCAGTTCTTC.

The genes are TRBV2 and TRBJ2-3; 8 nucleotides match TRBD2. Germline CDR1 reads SNHLY; CDR2 reads FYNNEI. The CDR3 has 12 amino acids. Trimming cost V 5 bases and J 6 bases; bases outside gene matches: 1. In DNA, the CDR3 is TGTGCCAGCAGTCCGGGGGGGGATACGCAGTATTTT. This gives the protein CASSPGGDTQYF. Using reference TRBV2 and TRBJ2-3 for the parts outside the CDR3, the full variable domain is EPEVTQTPSHQVTQMGQEVILRCVPISNHLYFYWYRQILGQKVEFLVSFYNNEISEKSEIFDDQFSVERPDGSNFTLKIRSTKLEDSAMYFCASSPGGDTQYFGPGTRLTVL.

This chain connects TRBV5-1 to TRBJ2-3; D unresolved. This CDR3 is built from 15 residues. Trimming cost V 2 bases and J 5 bases, with 15 bases left between them. From germline, CDR1 is SGHRS and CDR2 YFSETQ. CDR3 DNA: TGCGCCAGCAGCTTTGCGGTTCAAGAGAGAGATACGCAGTATTTT. This translates into CASSFAVQERDTQYF.

The chain couples TRBV5-1 to TRBJ1-5; D is undetermined. The germline V and J ends were trimmed by 0 bases and 1 base, with 17 bases remaining between them. CDR3 length: 18 amino acids. The germline gives CDR1 SGHRS, CDR2 YFSETQ. The CDR3 protein is CASSLGTVGIESNQPQHF. The CDR3 DNA reads TGCGCCAGCAGCTTGGGGACGGTAGGTATAGAAAGCAATCAGCCCCAGCATTTT.

CDR3 DNA: TGTGCCACCGTGTCTAGCTACTTCGATGAGCAGTTCTTC. Its protein product is CATVSSYFDEQFF. The rearrangement uses TRBV15 and TRBJ2-1, with D possibly TRBD2 on 5 matching bases. The CDR3 contains 13 residues. Looked up from germline, CDR1 is LNHNV and CDR2 is YYDKDF (reference sequence). V lost 8 bases to trimming and J lost 8 bases, with 16 bases between them.

This sequence joins TRBV19 and TRBJ2-2, with D possibly matching TRBD2 (5 bases). Germline-derived CDR1 and CDR2 are LNHDA and SQIVND (reference sequence). The CDR3 has 14 amino acids. The V gene lost 7 bases and the J gene lost 2 bases, with 11 bases spanning the gap. The CDR3 spells CASKRTLNTGELFF. CDR3 nucleotides: TGTGCCAGTAAACGGACTTTAAACACCGGGGAGCTGTTTTTT.

Only a few counts were recorded for this clone. The gene calls are TRBV2 and TRBJ2-7; 10 positions agree with TRBD2. J gave up 5 bases and V 10 bases, and 8 bases lay outside the gene matches. There are 13 residues in the CDR3. Germline V gene sequence: CDR1 SNHLY, CDR2 FYNNEI. For the CDR3, the DNA is TGTGCCAACAAGCGGGAGGGCCTCGACGAGCAGTACTTC. This gives the protein CANKREGLDEQYF. The full variable domain, rest sourced from reference TRBV2 and TRBJ2-7, is EPEVTQTPSHQVTQMGQEVILRCVPISNHLYFYWYRQILGQKVEFLVSFYNNEISEKSEIFDDQFSVERPDGSNFTLKIRSTKLEDSAMYFCANKREGLDEQYFGPGTRLTVT.

The CDR3 is CSVGRGTGTGGDGGTEAFF. In nucleotides, the CDR3 is TGCAGCGTTGGCAGAGGTACCGGGACAGGGGGCGATGGAGGCACTGAAGCTTTCTTT. V usage is TRBV29-1 and J usage is TRBJ1-1, with TRBD1 identical over 12 bases. V lost 4 bases and J lost 4; bases outside the gene matches: 19. CDR1 is SQVTM, CDR2 ANQGSEA, per germline. The CDR3 spans 19 residues.

J is TRBJ1-1 and V is TRBV5-1; D is undetermined. The V gene's germline CDR1 is SGHRS and CDR2 YFSETQ. V dropped 5 bases and J dropped 5 bases, with 13 bases sitting between them. The CDR3 totals 13 residues. Here the CDR3 reads CASSFEGRTEAFF. The CDR3 DNA reads as TGCGCCAGCAGTTTTGAGGGTCGAACTGAAGCTTTCTTT.

The CDR3 DNA follows: TGTGCCAGTAGTATACGCGGACAGGGAGACGTCTACGAGCAGTACTTC. Protein product: CASSIRGQGDVYEQYF. The chain joins TRBV19 to TRBJ2-7; TRBD1 matches 8 bases. Per the germline V gene, CDR1 is LNHDA and CDR2 is SQIVND (reference sequence). Trimming at V came to 2 bases and at J to 3 bases, leaving 9 bases not matched to a gene. The CDR3 is 16 residues long.

The rearrangement uses TRBV29-1 and TRBJ2-5, with D unclear. The V gene lost 4 bases and the J gene lost 7 bases, with 16 bases spanning the gap. CDR3 length equals 13 residues. CDR1 SQVTM and CDR2 ANQGSEA come from the germline V gene. The CDR3 loop reads CSVVPDIRGTQYF. DNA of the CDR3: TGCAGCGTTGTTCCAGACATACGAGGGACCCAGTACTTC.